This T cell receptor (delta chain) was found in a study of gammadelta T cells in human blood. By its share, this clone is medium-sized. Its cognate antigen is unknown. Germline assignment: CDR1 TSWWSYY and CDR2 QGS. The trim removed 1 base at V and 0 bases at J, leaving 21 bases unmatched. This CDR3 is built from 22 residues. Study results and limitations: Right after birth, innate γδ T cells reportedly expanded polyclonally after microbial exposure.

TCRdb re-identified clones in the RT-PCR reads via CATT. The table has roughly 1,600 delta-chain clones, approximately 8.8% seen once. The chain couples TRDV1 to TRDJ1, with 9 nucleotides matching TRDD3. Specimen: non-Vgamma9Vdelta2 gamma-delta T cells from infant blood. The receptor was isolated from a human donor. The CDR3, as DNA: TGTGCTCTTGGGGAACCCTCTTCCACATCTTACTGGGGGACGCCGTACACCGATAAACTCATCTTT. Amino acid sequence: CALGEPSSTSYWGTPYTDKLIF.